This TCR beta chain derives from a study of T cell responses to AZD1222 COVID-19 vaccine. The assay was immunoSEQ multiplex PCR, and TCRdb's table has in-frame clones only and misses some. In the table there are about 130,000 clones, 80% to 95% of which are singletons. The CDR3 has 16 amino acids. CDR1 and CDR2 (germline): SGHAT, FQNNGV. The V and J ends lost 5 bases and 1 base, in that order; junction bases with no gene match: 8. The source material was peripheral blood, sampled on day 0 of AZD1222 vaccination. This receptor was obtained from an adult in good health. The chain has TRBV11-2 and TRBJ1-1, with 9 bases fitting TRBD1. Written as DNA, the CDR3 is TGTGCCAGCAGCCCAAAAACAGGGGGCGCGAACACTGAAGCTTTCTTT. Amino acids: CASSPKTGGANTEAFF. The entire variable domain, with the rest obtained from reference TRBV11-2 and TRBJ1-1, is as follows: EAGVAQSPRYKIIEKRQSVAFWCNPISGHATLYWYQQILGQGPKLLIQFQNNGVVDDSQLPKDRFSAERLKGVDSTLKIQPAKLEDSAVYLCASSPKTGGANTEAFFGQGTRLTVV.